This is a list of T cell receptor beta chains from one sample in a study of shared clonotypes between healthy human individuals. The data were produced by immunoSEQ multiplex PCR, yet TCRdb's version contains in-frame clones alone and is incomplete. The sample has about 490,000 clones; 75% to 85% are singletons. The source material was PBMCs. These receptors all come from a woman aged 40 to 50 in good health. Some clones in this sample may be carry-over from other donors' samples. Each CDR3 is given with its conserved first and last residue. A D gene is named only where the DNA matches it firmly. Clone size is given for some rows only: seen once, a few or many times, or a class if the clone is expanded.

d_call	v_call	clone_size	j_call	cdr3_nt	cdr3_aa
-	TRBV11-2	few	TRBJ1-5	TGTGCCAGCAGCTTAGAACAGGGTCGGCCCCAGCATTTT	CASSLEQGRPQHF
-	TRBV2	-	TRBJ1-3	TGTGCCAGCAGTGACTACATGGGCTCTGGAAACACCATATATTTT	CASSDYMGSGNTIYF
-	TRBV2	-	TRBJ1-3	TGTGCCAGCAGTGCCCCGCCAGGGGCTGGAAACACCATATATTTT	CASSAPPGAGNTIYF
-	TRBV28	-	TRBJ1-2	TGTGCCAGCAGTAGAGTACAAGCTAACTATGGCTACACCTTC	CASSRVQANYGYTF
-	TRBV28	once	TRBJ1-2	TGTGCCAGCAGTTCCCCTAGCGGGGAGGGCTACACCTTC	CASSSPSGEGYTF
TRBD2	TRBV6-1	-	TRBJ2-3	TGTGCCAGCAGTGAAGTGGGCGGGAGGGGGACAGATACGCAGTATTTT	CASSEVGGRGTDTQYF
TRBD2	TRBV5-6	-	TRBJ2-1	TGTGCCAGCAGCTTCGGACTAGCGGGGGACAATGAGCAGTTCTTC	CASSFGLAGDNEQFF
-	TRBV10-2	-	TRBJ1-2	TGCGCCAGCGCCCGGGATTCCTATGGCTACACCTTC	CASARDSYGYTF
TRBD1	TRBV28	-	TRBJ2-6	TGTGCCAGCAGTTTTATCCAGGGGGCGGCTGGGGCCAACGTCCTGACTTTC	CASSFIQGAAGANVLTF
-	TRBV5-4	-	TRBJ2-2	TGTGCCAGCAGCTTATGGGGCCGCGCTGGGGAGCTGTTTTTT	CASSLWGRAGELFF
TRBD1	TRBV5-1	-	TRBJ1-5	TGCGCCAGCAGCTTAGGGGGCGAGGGCAATCAGCCCCAGCATTTT	CASSLGGEGNQPQHF
TRBD2	TRBV18	-	TRBJ2-5	TGTGCCAGCTCACCAGGACTAGCCCAAGAGACCCAGTACTTC	CASSPGLAQETQYF
-	TRBV2	-	TRBJ2-3	TGTGCCAGCAAAGGGGCAGGGGATACGCAGTATTTT	CASKGAGDTQYF
-	TRBV28	-	TRBJ2-1	TGTGCCAGCAGCCTGGGGCCTAGCGCTGGGTTGGGTTACAATGAGCAGTTCTTC	CASSLGPSAGLGYNEQFF